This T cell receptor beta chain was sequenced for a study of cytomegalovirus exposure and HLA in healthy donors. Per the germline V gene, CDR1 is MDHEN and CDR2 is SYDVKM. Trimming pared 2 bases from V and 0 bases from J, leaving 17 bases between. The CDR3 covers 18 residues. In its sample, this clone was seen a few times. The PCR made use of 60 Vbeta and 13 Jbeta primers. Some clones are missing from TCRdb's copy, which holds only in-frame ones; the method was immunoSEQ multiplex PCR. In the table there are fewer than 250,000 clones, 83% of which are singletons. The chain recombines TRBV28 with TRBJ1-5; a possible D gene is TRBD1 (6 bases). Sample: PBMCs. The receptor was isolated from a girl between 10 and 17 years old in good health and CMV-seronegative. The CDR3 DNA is TGTGCCAGCAGTTTAAGGGCTTCAGGGGTCCCTAGCAATCAGCCCCAGCATTTT. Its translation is CASSLRASGVPSNQPQHF.